This T cell receptor beta chain was documented in a study of T cell changes during pregnancy in multiple sclerosis. The CDR3 runs to 15 residues. CDR1 and CDR2 from the germline V gene are MNHNY and SVGAGI (reference sequence). After removal of 0 bases from V and 5 bases from J, the junction contained 6 bases not matched to a gene. TCRdb's copy holds only in-frame clones and misses some; the assay was immunoSEQ multiplex PCR. The data contain over 50,000 clones, 92% of them singletons. This clone was found once. The sequences come from peripheral blood, collected in the first trimester of pregnancy. This clonotype was obtained from a female donor with multiple sclerosis, enrolled in a pregnancy study. The chain joins TRBV6-6 to TRBJ2-5; 7 positions match TRBD2. The CDR3 spells CASSYSGGSVETQYF. Written as DNA, the CDR3 is TGTGCCAGCAGTTACTCCGGCGGGAGTGTGGAGACCCAGTACTTC.